These T cell receptor beta chains were read from a single sample in a study of T cells after yellow fever vaccination. Via MiXCR, TCRdb re-called the 5' RACE reads, giving one row per CDR3 protein. The table includes approximately 250,000 distinct CDR3 sequences, approximately 6.3% detected once. Source: CD4+ T cells sorted from PBMCs, taken on the day of the yellow fever booster vaccination. Every receptor here comes from a man aged 25-45 years who received the YFV17D yellow fever vaccine. Each CDR3 is given with its conserved first and last residue. The D gene is left open where the match is weak. The size field is filled for only some rows; it gives once, few, many or a size class.

J gene	clone size	V gene	D gene	CDR3 DNA	CDR3 protein
TRBJ2-1	few	TRBV11-1	.	TGTGCCAGCAGCTTAATCTCAGGGTACAATGAGCAGTTCTTC	CASSLISGYNEQFF
TRBJ2-4	few	TRBV9	TRBD2	TGTGCCAGCAGCGTAGAGGCGGGAGGCCAAAGTTTCAACATTCAGTACTTC	CASSVEAGGQSFNIQYF
TRBJ1-1	few	TRBV9	.	TGTGCCAGCAGCCCAAAACAGGGTCTCAACACTGAAGCTTTCTTT	CASSPKQGLNTEAFF
TRBJ2-5	.	TRBV20-1	TRBD1	TGCAGTGCTGTCCAACAGGGGGTCGAGACCCAGTACTTC	CSAVQQGVETQYF
TRBJ1-6	many	TRBV3-1	.	TGTGCCAGCAGCCCCGTGCTGAGGGGTAATAATTCACCCCTCCACTTT	CASSPVLRGNNSPLHF
TRBJ2-7	.	TRBV27	.	TGTGCCAGCGCTGGGTTTTCCGAGCAGTACTTC	CASAGFSEQYF
TRBJ2-1	few	TRBV11-2	.	TGTGCCAGCAGCTTCACCAATGAGCAGTTCTTC	CASSFTNEQFF
TRBJ2-5	.	TRBV2	TRBD1	TGTGCCAGCAACGACAGGGGAGGCCAAGAGACCCAGTACTTC	CASNDRGGQETQYF
TRBJ2-1	few	TRBV18	.	TGTGCCAGCTCACCACCGGAGACCTACTACAATGAGCAGTTCTTC	CASSPPETYYNEQFF
TRBJ2-7	few	TRBV6-2/TRBV6-3	TRBD2	TGTGCCAGCAGTTACTCGACTCTAGCGGGAGTCGAGCAGTACTTC	CASSYSTLAGVEQYF
TRBJ2-1	.	TRBV5-4	.	TGTGCCAGCAGCTCCCCCGGGACCACCTCCTACAATGAGCAGTTCTTC	CASSSPGTTSYNEQFF
TRBJ2-5	.	TRBV28	.	TGTGCCAGCAGTTTCAGGCTACGACGGGTACAAGAGACCCAGTACTTC	CASSFRLRRVQETQYF
TRBJ2-7	.	TRBV7-6	.	TGTGCCAGCAGTTCCCTCAGCCTAAGCTACGAGCAGTACTTC	CASSSLSLSYEQYF
TRBJ2-1	many	TRBV3-1	.	TGTGCCAGCAGCCAGCCAACTAGAAAGTACAATGAGCAGTTCTTC	CASSQPTRKYNEQFF
TRBJ2-1	many	TRBV27	TRBD1	TGTGCCAGCAGTTTTACAGGGGACAATGAGCAGTTCTTC	CASSFTGDNEQFF
TRBJ2-2	.	TRBV5-1	.	TGCGCCAGCTCCAACTCGGAGACCGGGGAGCTGTTTTTT	CASSNSETGELFF